This T cell receptor (beta chain) derives from a study of STAT5B mutations in CD4+ large granular lymphocyte leukemia. Study conclusions and caveats: 8/27 top patient clones versus 2/35 control clones were TRBV06-family.

The V gene end was trimmed by 6 bases and the J gene end by 8 bases; junction bases not matched to a gene: 19. The CDR3 extends over 18 amino acids. Germline V gives CDR1 SGHAT, CDR2 FQNNGV. There are a few counts of this clone. The antigen is not known. Data came from immunoSEQ multiplex PCR; TCRdb stores just in-frame clones and leaves some out. The sample includes 30,000 to 40,000 clones, around nine tenths of them seen just once. Material: CD4+ T cells from blood buffy coats. The clonotype comes from a human donor in good health. The V call is TRBV11-2, the J call TRBJ2-2; 9 bases map to TRBD1. CDR3 amino acids: CASRPLVQRTGVGGELFF. In DNA form, the CDR3 reads TGTGCCAGCAGGCCCTTAGTCCAACGGACAGGGGTTGGTGGGGAGCTGTTTTTT.